Detailed here is one TCR beta chain. The antigen is undetermined. The authors isolated total RNA from whole blood without sorting T cells. This sample is drawn from a study of monozygotic twins with inflammatory bowel disease. Study-level points and caveats: Backing was not found for a single strong signal or clonotype associated with IBD. IBD patients carried less diverse TCRbeta repertoires (inverse Simpson) than healthy co-twins.

The length of the CDR3 is 21 residues. Germline V gene lookup returns CDR1 MNHEY and CDR2 SVGEGT. Each UMI, carrying a 6-nucleotide sample barcode, came from template switching. TCRdb re-called the 5' RACE reads and gives one entry per CDR3 protein, without DNA. Its listing shows more than 75,000 distinct CDR3 sequences. The chain employs TRBV6-2 or TRBV6-3 and TRBJ2-3; TCRdb returns TRBD1, unconfirmable since there is no DNA. The clonotype originates from a human donor with ulcerative colitis or Crohn's disease, or a healthy co-twin of an affected twin (not recorded which). Sequences were obtained from blood. CDR3 sequence: CASSYSKGQLQTRRGTDTQYF.